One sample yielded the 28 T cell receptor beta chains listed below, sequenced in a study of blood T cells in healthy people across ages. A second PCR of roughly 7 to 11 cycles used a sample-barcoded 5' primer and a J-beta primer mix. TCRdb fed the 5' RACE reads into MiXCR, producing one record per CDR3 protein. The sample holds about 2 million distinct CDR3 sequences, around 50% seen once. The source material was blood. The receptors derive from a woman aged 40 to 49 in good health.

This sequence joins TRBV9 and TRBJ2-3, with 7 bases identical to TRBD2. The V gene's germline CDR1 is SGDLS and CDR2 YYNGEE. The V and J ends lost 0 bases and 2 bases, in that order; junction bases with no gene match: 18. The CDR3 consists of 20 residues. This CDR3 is CASSVASRTRGAKVTDTQYF. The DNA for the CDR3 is TGTGCCAGCAGCGTAGCTTCCCGGACTAGAGGCGCGAAGGTCACAGATACGCAGTATTTT.

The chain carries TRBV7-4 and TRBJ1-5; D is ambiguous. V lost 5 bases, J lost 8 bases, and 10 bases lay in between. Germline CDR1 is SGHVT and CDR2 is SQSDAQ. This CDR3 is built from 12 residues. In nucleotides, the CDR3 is TGTGCCAGCAGCGTCGAGTGGGAGCCCCAGCATTTT. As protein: CASSVEWEPQHF.

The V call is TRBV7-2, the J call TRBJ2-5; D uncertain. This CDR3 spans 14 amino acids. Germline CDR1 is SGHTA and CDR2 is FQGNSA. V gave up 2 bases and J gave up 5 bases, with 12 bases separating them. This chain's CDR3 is CASSLFIARETQYF. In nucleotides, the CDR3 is TGTGCCAGCAGCTTATTTATAGCACGGGAGACCCAGTACTTC. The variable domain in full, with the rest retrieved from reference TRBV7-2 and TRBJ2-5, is GAGVSQSPSNKVTEKGKDVELRCDPISGHTALYWYRQSLGQGLEFLIYFQGNSAPDKSGLPSDRFSAERTGGSVSTLTIQRTQQEDSAVYLCASSLFIARETQYFGPGTRLLVL.

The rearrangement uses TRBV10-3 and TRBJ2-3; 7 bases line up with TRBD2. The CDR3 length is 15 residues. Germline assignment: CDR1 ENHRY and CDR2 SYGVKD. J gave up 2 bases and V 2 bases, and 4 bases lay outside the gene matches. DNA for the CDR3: TGTGCCATCAGTGAGCCTGGGGGGGTCACAGATACGCAGTATTTT. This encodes CAISEPGGVTDTQYF.

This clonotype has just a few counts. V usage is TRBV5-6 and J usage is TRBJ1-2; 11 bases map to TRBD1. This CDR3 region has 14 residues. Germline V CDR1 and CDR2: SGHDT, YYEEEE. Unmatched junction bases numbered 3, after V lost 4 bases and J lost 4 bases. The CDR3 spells CASSPDRGLYGYTF. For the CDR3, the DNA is TGTGCCAGCAGCCCGGACAGGGGGCTCTATGGCTACACCTTC.

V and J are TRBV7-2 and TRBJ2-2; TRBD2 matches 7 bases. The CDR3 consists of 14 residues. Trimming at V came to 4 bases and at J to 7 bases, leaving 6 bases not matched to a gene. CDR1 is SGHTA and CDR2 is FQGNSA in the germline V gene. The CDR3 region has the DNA TGTGCCAGCAGCTCAACCGGGGGGAGCGGGGAGCTGTTTTTT. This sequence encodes CASSSTGGSGELFF.

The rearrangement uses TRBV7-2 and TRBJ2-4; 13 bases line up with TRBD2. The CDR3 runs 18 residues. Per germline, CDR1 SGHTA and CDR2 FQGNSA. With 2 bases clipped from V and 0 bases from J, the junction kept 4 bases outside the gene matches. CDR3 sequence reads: CASSLRLAGGIAKNIQYF. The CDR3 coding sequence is TGTGCCAGCAGCTTAAGACTAGCGGGGGGCATAGCCAAAAACATTCAGTACTTC.

The CDR3 sequence is CSARFGKGTYNEQFF. The CDR3 DNA sequence: TGCAGTGCTAGATTTGGGAAGGGAACCTACAATGAGCAGTTCTTC. V and J are TRBV20-1 and TRBJ2-1; D is ambiguous. The CDR3 loop spans 15 amino acids. Deletions cut 2 bases from V and 2 bases from J, with 13 bases between. Germline values: CDR1 DFQATT, CDR2 SNEGSKA (reference sequence).

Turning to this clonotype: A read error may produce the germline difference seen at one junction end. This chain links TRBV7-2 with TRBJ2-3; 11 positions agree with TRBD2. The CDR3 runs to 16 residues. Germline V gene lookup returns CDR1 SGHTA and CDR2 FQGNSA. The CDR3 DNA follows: TGTGCCAGCAGCTTAGCTAGCGGGGGGGCAGCGGATACGCGGTATTTT. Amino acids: CASSLASGGAADTRYF.

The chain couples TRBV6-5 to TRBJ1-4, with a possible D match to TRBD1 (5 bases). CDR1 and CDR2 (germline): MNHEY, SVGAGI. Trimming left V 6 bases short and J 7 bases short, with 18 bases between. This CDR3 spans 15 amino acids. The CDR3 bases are TGTGCCAGCAGCCAAACCGGGACCGGCGGTGAAAAACTGTTTTTT. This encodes CASSQTGTGGEKLFF.

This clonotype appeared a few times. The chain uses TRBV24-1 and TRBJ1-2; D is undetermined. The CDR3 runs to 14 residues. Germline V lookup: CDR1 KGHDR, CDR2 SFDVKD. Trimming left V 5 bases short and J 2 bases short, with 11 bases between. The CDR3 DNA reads TGTGCCACCAGTGTCTGGCGGCGGAACTATGGCTACACCTTC. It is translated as CATSVWRRNYGYTF.

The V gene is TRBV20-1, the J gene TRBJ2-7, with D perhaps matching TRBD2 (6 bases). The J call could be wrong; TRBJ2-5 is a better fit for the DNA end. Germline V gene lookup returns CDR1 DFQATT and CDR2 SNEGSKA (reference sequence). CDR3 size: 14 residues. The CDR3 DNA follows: TGCAGTGCTAGGTCGACATCGAGCGGGGAGACCCAGTACTTC. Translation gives CSARSTSSGETQYF.

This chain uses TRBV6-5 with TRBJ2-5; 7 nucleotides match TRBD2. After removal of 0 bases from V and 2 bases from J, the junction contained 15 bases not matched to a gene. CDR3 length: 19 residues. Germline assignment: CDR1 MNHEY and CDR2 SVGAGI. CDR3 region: CASSYSFFSGGGGQETQYF. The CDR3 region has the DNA TGTGCCAGCAGTTACTCGTTTTTCTCAGGTGGGGGAGGGCAAGAGACCCAGTACTTC.

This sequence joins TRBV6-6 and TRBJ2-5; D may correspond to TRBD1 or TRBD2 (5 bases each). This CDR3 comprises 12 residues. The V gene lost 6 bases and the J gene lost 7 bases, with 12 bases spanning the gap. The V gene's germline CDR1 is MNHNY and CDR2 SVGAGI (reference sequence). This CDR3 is CASSRGETTQYF. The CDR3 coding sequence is TGTGCCAGCAGCCGAGGGGAGACGACCCAGTACTTC.

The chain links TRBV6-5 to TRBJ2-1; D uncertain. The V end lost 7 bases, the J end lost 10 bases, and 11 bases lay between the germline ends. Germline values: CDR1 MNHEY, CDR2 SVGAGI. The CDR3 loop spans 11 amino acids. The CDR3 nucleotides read TGTGCCAGCATGACGAGCAAAGAGCAGTTCTTC. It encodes CASMTSKEQFF.

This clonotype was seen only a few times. The CDR3 is CASSPTLFVFYEQYF. The CDR3 nucleotides are TGTGCCAGCAGTCCGACCCTCTTCGTATTCTACGAGCAGTACTTC. The chain carries TRBV6-6 and TRBJ2-7; D remains ambiguous. V was trimmed by 5 bases and J by 3 bases, leaving 17 bases between them. Germline CDR1 MNHNY, CDR2 SVGAGI (reference sequence). The CDR3 totals 15 residues.

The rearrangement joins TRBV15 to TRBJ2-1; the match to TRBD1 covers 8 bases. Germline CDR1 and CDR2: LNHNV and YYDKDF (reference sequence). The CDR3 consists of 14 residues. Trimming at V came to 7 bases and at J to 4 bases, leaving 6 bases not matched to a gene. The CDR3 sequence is CATTQDREYNEQFF. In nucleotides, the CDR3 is TGTGCCACCACCCAGGACAGGGAGTACAATGAGCAGTTCTTC.

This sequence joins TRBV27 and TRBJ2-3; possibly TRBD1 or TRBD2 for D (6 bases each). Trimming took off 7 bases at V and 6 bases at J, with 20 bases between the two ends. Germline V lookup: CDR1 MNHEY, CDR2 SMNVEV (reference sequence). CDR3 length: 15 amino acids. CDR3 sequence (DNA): TGTGCCAGCACCCCGGCCCGGGGGCCAGGGGATACGCAGTATTTT. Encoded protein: CASTPARGPGDTQYF.

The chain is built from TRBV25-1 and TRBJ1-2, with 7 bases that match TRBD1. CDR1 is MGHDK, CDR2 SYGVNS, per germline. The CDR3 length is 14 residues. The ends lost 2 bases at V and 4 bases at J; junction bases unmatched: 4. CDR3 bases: TGTGCCAGCAGTGAAATGGGACAGAGCTATGGCTACACCTTC. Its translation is CASSEMGQSYGYTF.

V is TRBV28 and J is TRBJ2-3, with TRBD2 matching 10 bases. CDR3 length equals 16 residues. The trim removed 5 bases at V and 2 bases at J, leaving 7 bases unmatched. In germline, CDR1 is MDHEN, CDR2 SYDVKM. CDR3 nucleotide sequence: TGTGCCAGCAGTAAAGGACTAGCGGAATTCACAGATACGCAGTATTTT. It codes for CASSKGLAEFTDTQYF.

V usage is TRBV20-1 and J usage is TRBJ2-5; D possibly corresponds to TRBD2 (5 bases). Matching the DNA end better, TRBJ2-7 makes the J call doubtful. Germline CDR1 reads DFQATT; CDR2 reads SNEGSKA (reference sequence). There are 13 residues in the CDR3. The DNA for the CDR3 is TGCAGTGCTAGGTCCGGGGTTGGCTACGAGCAGTACTTC. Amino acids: CSARSGVGYEQYF.

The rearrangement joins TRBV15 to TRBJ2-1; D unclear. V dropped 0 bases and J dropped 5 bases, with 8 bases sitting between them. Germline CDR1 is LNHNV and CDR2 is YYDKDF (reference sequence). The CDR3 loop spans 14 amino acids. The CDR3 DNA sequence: TGTGCCACCAGCAGAGATTACGCGAACAATGAGCAGTTCTTC. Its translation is CATSRDYANNEQFF.

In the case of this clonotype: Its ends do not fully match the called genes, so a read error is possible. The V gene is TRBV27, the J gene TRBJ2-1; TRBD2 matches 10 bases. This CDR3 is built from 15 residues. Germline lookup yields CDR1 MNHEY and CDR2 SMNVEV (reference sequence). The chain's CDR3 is CASSPLAGAYNEQLF. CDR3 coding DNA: TGTGCCAGCAGCCCTCTAGCGGGAGCCTACAATGAGCAGTTATTC.

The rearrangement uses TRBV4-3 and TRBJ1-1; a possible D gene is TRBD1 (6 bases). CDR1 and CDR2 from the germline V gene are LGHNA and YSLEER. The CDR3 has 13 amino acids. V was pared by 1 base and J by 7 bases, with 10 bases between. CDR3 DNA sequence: TGCGCCAGCAGCCAAGCGACAGGACTTGAAGCTTTCTTT. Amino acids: CASSQATGLEAFF.

CDR3: CASSPRRGGGAFF. The CDR3 DNA sequence: TGTGCCAGCAGCCCTAGGAGGGGGGGAGGAGCTTTCTTT. V gene TRBV7-2 combines with J gene TRBJ1-1; maybe TRBD1 (6 bases). V dropped 5 bases and J dropped 10 bases, with 17 bases sitting between them. CDR1 is SGHTA and CDR2 is FQGNSA in the germline V gene. The CDR3 runs 13 residues.

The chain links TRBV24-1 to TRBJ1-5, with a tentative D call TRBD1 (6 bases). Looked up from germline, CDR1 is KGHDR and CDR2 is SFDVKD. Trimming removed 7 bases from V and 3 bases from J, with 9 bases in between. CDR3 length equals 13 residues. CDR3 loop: CATSGQFNQPQHF. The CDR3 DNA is TGTGCCACCAGCGGACAGTTCAATCAGCCCCAGCATTTT.

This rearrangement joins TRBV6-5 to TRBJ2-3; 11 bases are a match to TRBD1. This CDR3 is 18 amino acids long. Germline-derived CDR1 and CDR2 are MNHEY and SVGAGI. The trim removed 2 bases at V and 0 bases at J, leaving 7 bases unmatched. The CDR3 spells CASSYASGQGVSTDTQYF. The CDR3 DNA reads TGTGCCAGCAGTTACGCGTCGGGACAGGGGGTGAGCACAGATACGCAGTATTTT.

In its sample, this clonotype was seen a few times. The CDR3 protein is CASSRSGRTADTQYF. The CDR3 bases are TGTGCCAGCAGCCGTAGCGGGAGGACCGCAGATACGCAGTATTTT. The rearrangement joins TRBV11-2 to TRBJ2-3; 10 nucleotides match TRBD2. V was clipped by 5 bases and J by 4 bases; unmatched bases: 6. Looked up from germline, CDR1 is SGHAT and CDR2 is FQNNGV. The length of the CDR3 is 15 residues.